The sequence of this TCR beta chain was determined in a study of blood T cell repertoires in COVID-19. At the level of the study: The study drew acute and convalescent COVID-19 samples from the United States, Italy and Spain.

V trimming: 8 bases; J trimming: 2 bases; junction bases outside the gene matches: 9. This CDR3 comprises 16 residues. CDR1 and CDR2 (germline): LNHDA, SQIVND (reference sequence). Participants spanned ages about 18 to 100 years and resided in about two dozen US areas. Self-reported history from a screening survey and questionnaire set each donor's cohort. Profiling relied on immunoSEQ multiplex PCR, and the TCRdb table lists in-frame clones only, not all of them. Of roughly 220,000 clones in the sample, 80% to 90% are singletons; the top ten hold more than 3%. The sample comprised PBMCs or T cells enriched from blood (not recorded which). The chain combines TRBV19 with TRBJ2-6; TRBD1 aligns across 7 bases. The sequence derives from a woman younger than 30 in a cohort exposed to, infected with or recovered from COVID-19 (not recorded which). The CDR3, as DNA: TGTGCCAGTGCAAAACAGGGGAACACTGGGGCCAACGTCCTGACTTTC. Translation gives CASAKQGNTGANVLTF.